Below are 15 T cell receptor beta chains sequenced from a single sample in a study of cytomegalovirus exposure and HLA in healthy donors. Generated by immunoSEQ multiplex PCR, the TCRdb table keeps only in-frame clones and is missing some. Of about 150,000 clones listed, around 83% were seen once; the top ten hold approximately 2%. The sequenced material came from PBMCs. The receptor set was obtained from a human donor in good health.

This chain joins TRBV18 and TRBJ1-4; tentatively, D is TRBD1 (5 bases). CDR1 and CDR2 from the germline V gene are KGHSH and LQKENI. This CDR3 is 13 amino acids long. V shed 1 base and J shed 11 bases, with 11 bases lying between them. The CDR3 DNA reads as TGTGCCAGCTCACCACAAAGGGAGGGGAAACTGTTTTTT. It codes for CASSPQREGKLFF.

This clone was seen a few times. The chain carries TRBV18 and TRBJ2-7, with TRBD1 matching over 9 bases. The CDR3 is 12 residues long. Unmatched junction bases numbered 7, after V lost 11 bases and J lost 5 bases. Germline V gives CDR1 KGHSH, CDR2 LQKENI. The CDR3 region is CAGGQGWDEQYF. The CDR3 nucleotides read TGTGCCGGTGGACAGGGGTGGGACGAGCAGTACTTC.

The rearrangement links TRBV5-4 to TRBJ2-3; 9 bases agree with TRBD1. The trim removed 4 bases at V and 0 bases at J, leaving 9 bases unmatched. The CDR3 spans 17 residues. Germline CDR1 SGHNT, CDR2 YYREEE (reference sequence). The CDR3 is CASSGDGDRESTDTQYF. In DNA, the CDR3 is TGTGCCAGCAGCGGTGACGGGGACAGGGAAAGCACAGATACGCAGTATTTT.

The chain couples TRBV5-1 to TRBJ2-1; 11 bases line up with TRBD2. The J segment lost 2 bases and the V segment lost 1 base, leaving 5 bases of the junction unmatched. The CDR3 runs to 17 residues. CDR1 is SGHRS and CDR2 is YFSETQ in the germline V gene. The CDR3 loop is CASSLKASGGPYNEQFF. DNA for the CDR3: TGCGCCAGCAGCTTGAAAGCTAGCGGGGGGCCCTACAATGAGCAGTTCTTC. Filled out from reference TRBV5-1 and TRBJ2-1, the complete variable domain reads KAGVTQTPRYLIKTRGQQVTLSCSPISGHRSVSWYQQTPGQGLQFLFEYFSETQRNKGNFPGRFSGRQFSNSRSEMNVSTLELGDSALYLCASSLKASGGPYNEQFFGPGTRLTVL.

The CDR3 loop is CASSLGGTSGQETQYF. The CDR3, as DNA: TGTGCCAGCAGCTTAGGGGGGACTAGCGGCCAAGAGACCCAGTACTTC. The genes are TRBV11-3 and TRBJ2-5; 11 nucleotides agree with TRBD2. The CDR3 extends over 16 amino acids. CDR1 is SGHNT, CDR2 YENEEA, per germline. The J segment lost 1 base and the V segment lost 1 base, leaving 2 bases of the junction unmatched.

This chain joins TRBV7-9 and TRBJ2-3, with 7 bases lining up with TRBD2. The CDR3 sequence is 16 residues long. Germline lookup yields CDR1 SEHNR and CDR2 FQNEAQ (reference sequence). J gave up 5 bases and V 3 bases, and 11 bases lay outside the gene matches. The CDR3 loop is CASSLGNSGYRDTQYF. CDR3 nucleotide sequence: TGTGCCAGCAGCTTGGGGAATAGCGGGTATCGAGATACGCAGTATTTT.

The V gene is TRBV5-6, the J gene TRBJ2-2; perhaps TRBD1 as D (5 bases). Germline values: CDR1 SGHDT, CDR2 YYEEEE. The V end was cut by 4 bases, the J end by 3 bases, with 16 bases between. This CDR3 is 16 amino acids long. CDR3 residues: CASSEQAVPYTGELFF. The CDR3 DNA is TGTGCCAGCAGCGAACAGGCGGTACCTTACACCGGGGAGCTGTTTTTT.

The J gene is TRBJ1-2, the V gene TRBV6-6; 10 bases agree with TRBD1. The CDR3 is made up of 14 amino acids. After removal of 0 bases from V and 6 bases from J, the junction contained 1 base not matched to a gene. Germline V gene lookup returns CDR1 MNHNY and CDR2 SVGAGI (reference sequence). The CDR3 DNA is TGTGCCAGCAGTTACTCGGGACAGGGGAATGGCTACACCTTC. The encoded protein is CASSYSGQGNGYTF.

The rearrangement links TRBV21-1 to TRBJ1-5; the table's D call, TRBD1, has no DNA check behind it. TRBV21-1 is a pseudogene locus. The CDR3 covers 16 residues. CDR3: CASSKGEGTGNQPQHF. The CDR3 nucleotides are TGTGCCAGCAGCAAAGGAGAGGGGACAGGGAATCAGCCCCAGCATTTT.

The J gene is TRBJ2-1, the V gene TRBV13, with D perhaps TRBD1 (7 bases). V lost 5 bases, J lost 16 bases, and 21 bases lay in between. The CDR3 loop spans 13 amino acids. Germline V CDR1 and CDR2: PRHDT, FYEKMQ (reference sequence). In DNA form, the CDR3 reads TGTGCCAGCAGCCCAATGGGGCAGGGGGGTCAATTCTTC. Amino acid sequence: CASSPMGQGGQFF.

The V and J genes are TRBV28 and TRBJ2-3; possible D gene TRBD2, 6 bases. Trimming shortened V by 3 bases and J by 1 base, and 8 bases separated the two germline ends. Germline CDR1 is MDHEN and CDR2 is SYDVKM. The CDR3 runs 14 residues. The CDR3 loop reads CASSFVAGTDTQYF. The CDR3 nucleotides are TGTGCCAGCAGTTTCGTAGCGGGCACAGATACGCAGTATTTT. The variable domain in full, with the rest retrieved from reference TRBV28 and TRBJ2-3, is DVKVTQSSRYLVKRTGEKVFLECVQDMDHENMFWYRQDPGLGLRLIYFSYDVKMKEKGDIPEGYSVSREKKERFSLILESASTNQTSMYLCASSFVAGTDTQYFGPGTRLTVL.

The chain couples TRBV5-1 to TRBJ1-1; the D is unclear. The ends were cut back, 4 bases at V and 1 base at J, with 11 bases in the middle. The length of the CDR3 is 14 residues. Germline lookup yields CDR1 SGHRS and CDR2 YFSETQ. CDR3 nucleotides: TGCGCCAGCAGCCGTTTTAGAGGGAACACTGAAGCTTTCTTT. This encodes CASSRFRGNTEAFF. Supplemented by reference TRBV5-1 and TRBJ1-1, the full variable domain reads KAGVTQTPRYLIKTRGQQVTLSCSPISGHRSVSWYQQTPGQGLQFLFEYFSETQRNKGNFPGRFSGRQFSNSRSEMNVSTLELGDSALYLCASSRFRGNTEAFFGQGTRLTVV.

The chain's CDR3 is CASSVGTSVETQYF. The CDR3 region has the DNA TGTGCCAGCAGCGTAGGAACTAGCGTAGAGACCCAGTACTTC. V usage is TRBV9 and J usage is TRBJ2-5; TRBD2 matches 7 bases. The CDR3 consists of 14 residues. Germline assignment: CDR1 SGDLS and CDR2 YYNGEE. V shed 0 bases, J shed 4 bases, and the junction held 3 bases outside the gene matches.

This clone was detected a few times. V gene TRBV28 combines with J gene TRBJ2-2, with TRBD2 identical over 8 bases. Losses at the gene ends were 3 bases for V and 4 bases for J; bases not matched to a gene: 7. The CDR3 extends over 16 amino acids. Germline V CDR1 and CDR2: MDHEN, SYDVKM. The CDR3 region has the DNA TGTGCCAGCAGTTTTCGGGAGGGCCCGGTCACCGGGGAGCTGTTTTTT. Translating gives CASSFREGPVTGELFF.

The J gene is TRBJ2-3, the V gene TRBV28; D is perhaps TRBD2 (6 bases). Germline loops: CDR1 MDHEN, CDR2 SYDVKM. CDR3 length equals 16 residues. Trimming pared 7 bases from V and 0 bases from J, leaving 17 bases between. This CDR3 is CASTSRGGSSTDTQYF. CDR3 sequence (DNA): TGTGCCAGCACCTCCCGGGGAGGTTCAAGCACAGATACGCAGTATTTT.